The clone carrying this TCR beta chain was observed many times. The sample originates from a study of shared clonotypes between healthy human individuals. For the study at large: Per donor, three plates held CD4 naive cells, three held CD4 memory, two held CD8 naive and one held CD8 memory.

Germline V gives CDR1 SGHNT, CDR2 YYREEE (reference sequence). V was pared by 2 bases and J by 2 bases, with 19 bases between. The length of the CDR3 is 18 residues. Data came from immunoSEQ multiplex PCR; TCRdb stores just in-frame clones and leaves some out. Among over 850,000 clones listed, roughly 74% were seen once. This receptor was taken from a man aged 18 to 35 in good health. Some clones in this sample may be carry-over from other donors' samples. Sequencing was done on a sample of memory CD4+ T cells from PBMCs. The subset denotes: CD45RA-negative fraction. J is TRBJ1-4 and V is TRBV5-4, with TRBD1 as a possible D gene (5 bases). Written as DNA, the CDR3 is TGTGCCAGCAGCTTTGGGGGGATGGCGGTCTTGACTAATGAAAAACTGTTTTTT. Amino acid sequence: CASSFGGMAVLTNEKLFF.